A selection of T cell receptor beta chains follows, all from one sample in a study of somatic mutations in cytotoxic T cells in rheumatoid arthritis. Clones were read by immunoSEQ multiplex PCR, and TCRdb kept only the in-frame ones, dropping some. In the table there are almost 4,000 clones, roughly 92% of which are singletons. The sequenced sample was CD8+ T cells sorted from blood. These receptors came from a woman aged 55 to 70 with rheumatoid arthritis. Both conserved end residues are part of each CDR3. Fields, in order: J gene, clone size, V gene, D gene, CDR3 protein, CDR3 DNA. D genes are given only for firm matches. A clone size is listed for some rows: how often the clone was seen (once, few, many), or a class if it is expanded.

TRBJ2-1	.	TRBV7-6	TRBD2	CASSLSVAGGPSEQFF	TGTGCCAGCAGCTTATCAGTCGCGGGAGGGCCCAGTGAGCAGTTCTTC
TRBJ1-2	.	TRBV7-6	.	CASSPGPRWGDDGYTF	TGTGCCAGCAGCCCCGGGCCCCGGTGGGGGGACGATGGCTACACCTTC
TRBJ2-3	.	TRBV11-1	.	CASSLAWAATSTDTQYF	TGTGCCAGCAGCTTAGCGTGGGCAGCTACTAGCACAGATACGCAGTATTTT
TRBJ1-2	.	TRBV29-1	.	CSVDRQYDGYTF	TGCAGCGTTGATCGACAGTACGATGGCTACACCTTC
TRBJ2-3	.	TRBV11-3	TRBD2	CASSYGVGGRWADTQYF	TGTGCCAGCAGCTATGGGGTAGGCGGGAGATGGGCAGATACGCAGTATTTT
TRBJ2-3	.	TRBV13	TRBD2	CASSDAAGGDADTQYF	TGTGCCAGCAGCGACGCAGCGGGAGGGGATGCAGATACGCAGTATTTT
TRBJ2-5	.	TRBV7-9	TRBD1	CASSLSGTGGWETQYF	TGTGCCAGCAGCCTATCAGGGACAGGGGGCTGGGAGACCCAGTACTTC
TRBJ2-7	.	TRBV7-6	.	CASSFGGPGNEQYF	TGTGCCAGCAGCTTCGGGGGACCAGGCAACGAGCAGTACTTC
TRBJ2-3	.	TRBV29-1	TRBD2	CSVDGSSGGVGDTQYF	TGCAGCGTTGATGGGTCTAGCGGGGGAGTGGGCGATACGCAGTATTTT
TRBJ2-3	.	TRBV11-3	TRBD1	CASSLGQGVDTQYF	TGTGCCAGCAGCTTAGGACAGGGTGTAGATACGCAGTATTTT
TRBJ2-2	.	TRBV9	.	CASSVKWPGELFF	TGTGCCAGCAGCGTCAAGTGGCCCGGGGAGCTGTTTTTT
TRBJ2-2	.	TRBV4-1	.	CASSQAYRGSTGELFF	TGCGCCAGCAGCCAAGCTTATCGGGGTTCGACCGGGGAGCTGTTTTTT
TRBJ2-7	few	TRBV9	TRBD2	CASSAGTSGLYEQYF	TGTGCCAGCAGCGCGGGGACTAGCGGCCTCTACGAGCAGTACTTC
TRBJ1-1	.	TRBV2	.	CASIIPFGGTEAFF	TGTGCCAGCATAATCCCCTTTGGGGGGACTGAAGCTTTCTTT
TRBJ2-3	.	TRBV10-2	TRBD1	CASSDTGGVLDTQYF	TGCGCCAGCAGTGATACAGGGGGCGTGTTAGATACGCAGTATTTT
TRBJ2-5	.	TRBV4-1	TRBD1	CASSQDPTGGETQYF	TGCGCCAGCAGCCAAGATCCGACAGGGGGCGAGACCCAGTACTTC
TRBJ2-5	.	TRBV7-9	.	CASSPRRGQETQYF	TGTGCCAGCAGCCCCCGTAGAGGACAAGAGACCCAGTACTTC
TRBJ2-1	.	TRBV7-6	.	CASSLGIYGYNEQFF	TGTGCCAGCAGCTTAGGAATCTACGGGTACAATGAGCAGTTCTTC
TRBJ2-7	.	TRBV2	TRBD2	CASVGGAYEQYF	TGTGCCAGCGTTGGGGGGGCCTACGAGCAGTACTTC
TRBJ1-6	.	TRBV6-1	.	CASKLEKLLPSPLHF	TGTGCCAGCAAACTGGAGAAACTCCTACCCTCACCCCTCCACTTT
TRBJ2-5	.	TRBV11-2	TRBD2	CASSLDRGLARVETQYF	TGTGCCAGCAGCTTAGATCGGGGACTAGCGCGGGTTGAGACCCAGTACTTC
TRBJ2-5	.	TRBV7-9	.	CASSWDGTTETQYF	TGTGCCAGCAGCTGGGACGGGACAACTGAGACCCAGTACTTC
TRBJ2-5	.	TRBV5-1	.	CASSLEGGQETQYF	TGCGCCAGCAGCTTGGAGGGCGGGCAAGAGACCCAGTACTTC
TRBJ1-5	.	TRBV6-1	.	CASSASDSFW	TGTGCCAGCAGTGCCTCGGACAGCTTCTGG
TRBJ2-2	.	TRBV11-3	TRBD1	CASSSPGGSAGELFF	TGTGCCAGCAGCTCTCCAGGGGGCTCGGCCGGGGAGCTGTTTTTT
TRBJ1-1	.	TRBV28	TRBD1	CASRTRQGALNTEAFF	TGTGCCAGCAGAACACGACAGGGGGCATTGAACACTGAAGCTTTCTTT
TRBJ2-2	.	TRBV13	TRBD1	CASSLDRTGGLTGELFF	TGTGCCAGCAGCCTAGACCGGACAGGGGGCTTAACCGGGGAGCTGTTTTTT
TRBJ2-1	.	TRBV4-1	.	CASSHGGGAWGQFF	TGCGCCAGCAGCCATGGCGGTGGGGCCTGGGGGCAGTTCTTC
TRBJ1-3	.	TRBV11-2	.	CASSLVFATPSSGNTIYF	TGTGCCAGCAGCTTAGTCTTCGCGACACCCAGCTCTGGAAACACCATATATTTT
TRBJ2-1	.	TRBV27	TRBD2	CASSFERELYEQFF	TGTGCCAGCAGTTTCGAGCGGGAGCTATATGAGCAGTTCTTC
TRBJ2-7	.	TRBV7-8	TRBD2	CASSFSGRAENEQYF	TGTGCCAGCAGCTTTAGCGGGAGGGCCGAGAACGAGCAGTACTTC
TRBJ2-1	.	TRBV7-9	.	CASTMEFYEQFF	TGTGCCAGCACCATGGAGTTCTATGAGCAGTTCTTC
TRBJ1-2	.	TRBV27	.	CASSLSGDSYYGYTF	TGTGCCAGCAGTTTATCAGGGGACTCATACTATGGCTACACCTTC
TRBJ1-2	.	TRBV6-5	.	CASSSGRNYGYTF	TGTGCCAGCAGTTCAGGGAGGAACTATGGCTACACCTTC
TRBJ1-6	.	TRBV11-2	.	CASSLEAGYSPLHF	TGTGCCAGCAGCTTAGAGGCAGGATATTCACCCCTCCACTTT
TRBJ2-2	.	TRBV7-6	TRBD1	CASSDGQGRAGELFF	TGTGCCAGCAGCGATGGACAGGGTAGGGCCGGGGAGCTGTTTTTT
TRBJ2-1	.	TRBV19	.	CASSIVTAGNEQFF	TGTGCCAGTAGTATAGTAACTGCGGGAAATGAGCAGTTCTTC
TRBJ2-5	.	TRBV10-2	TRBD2	CASRERAGGWETQYF	TGCGCCAGCAGGGAGAGGGCGGGAGGGTGGGAGACCCAGTACTTC
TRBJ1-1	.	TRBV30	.	CAWGDTDDPEAFF	TGTGCCTGGGGGGACACTGACGATCCTGAAGCTTTCTTT
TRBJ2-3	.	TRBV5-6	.	CASTPGQFTDTQYF	TGTGCCAGCACCCCAGGACAGTTCACAGATACGCAGTATTTT
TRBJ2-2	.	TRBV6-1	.	CASSLTGTGELFF	TGTGCCAGCAGTCTAACAGGGACCGGGGAGCTGTTTTTT
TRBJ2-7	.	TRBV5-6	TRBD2	CASSLAPSGSPEQYF	TGTGCCAGCAGCTTGGCCCCTAGCGGGTCCCCCGAGCAGTACTTC
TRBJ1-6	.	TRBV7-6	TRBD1	CASSFQGDRNSPLHF	TGTGCCAGCAGCTTCCAGGGGGATAGGAATTCACCCCTCCACTTT
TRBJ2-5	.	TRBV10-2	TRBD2	CASSPGLAGEGETQYF	TGCGCCAGCAGTCCGGGACTAGCGGGAGAAGGAGAGACCCAGTACTTC
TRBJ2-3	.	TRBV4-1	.	CASSQVTESDTQYF	TGCGCCAGCAGCCAAGTGACTGAGTCAGATACGCAGTATTTT
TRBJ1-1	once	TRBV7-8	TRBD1	CASSLARQGNTEAFF	TGTGCCAGCAGCTTAGCTCGACAGGGGAACACTGAAGCTTTCTTT
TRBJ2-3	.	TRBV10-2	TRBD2	CASSPTSGGPDTQYF	TGCGCCAGCAGCCCTACTAGCGGGGGGCCCGATACGCAGTATTTT
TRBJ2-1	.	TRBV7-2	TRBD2	CASSLDIGAEREEYNEQFF	TGTGCCAGCAGCTTAGATATCGGTGCAGAGCGGGAGGAATACAATGAGCAGTTCTTC
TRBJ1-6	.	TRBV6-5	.	CASRIQVYNSPLHF	TGTGCCAGCAGGATACAGGTGTATAATTCACCCCTCCACTTT
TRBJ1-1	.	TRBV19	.	CASTITGHPNTEAFF	TGTGCCAGTACCATTACAGGACATCCGAACACTGAAGCTTTCTTT
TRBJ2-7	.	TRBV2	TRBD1	CASSAQGESYEQYF	TGTGCCAGCAGTGCTCAGGGGGAATCCTACGAGCAGTACTTC
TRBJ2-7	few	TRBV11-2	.	CASTEGASSYEQYF	TGTGCCAGCACCGAAGGAGCGAGCTCCTACGAGCAGTACTTC
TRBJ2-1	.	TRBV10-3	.	CAIGTGNEQFF	TGTGCCATCGGAACAGGAAATGAGCAGTTCTTC
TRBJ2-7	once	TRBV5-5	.	CASSLLRSRSYEQYF	TGTGCCAGCAGCTTGCTGAGGAGCCGCTCCTACGAGCAGTACTTC
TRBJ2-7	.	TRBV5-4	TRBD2	CASSGGLAPTYEQYF	TGTGCCAGCAGCGGCGGACTAGCGCCCACCTACGAGCAGTACTTC
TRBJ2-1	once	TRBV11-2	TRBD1	CASSLGTGGLNEQFF	TGTGCCAGCAGCTTGGGGACAGGGGGCCTCAATGAGCAGTTCTTC
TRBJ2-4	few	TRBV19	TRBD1	CASSVTGWNIQYF	TGTGCCAGTAGTGTGACAGGGTGGAACATTCAGTACTTC